A single sample gave rise to the 21 T cell receptor beta chains below, sequenced in a study of blood T cell repertoires in COVID-19. Sequencing was performed with immunoSEQ multiplex PCR; in TCRdb, only in-frame clones are kept and a portion is missing. The data show about 360,000 clones, approximately 86% seen once. The sample was peripheral blood. The receptors derive from a woman aged 55-70 years with COVID-19, enrolled during active disease.

The chain uses TRBV18 and TRBJ1-5; TRBD1 matches at 8 bases. This CDR3 has 15 amino acids. From germline, CDR1 is KGHSH and CDR2 LQKENI. Trimming took 3 bases from V and 6 from J; bases not matched to a gene: 7. The CDR3 DNA reads as TGTGCCAGCTCACCCGGACAGGGTCAAGTTCAGCCCCAGCATTTT. Residues: CASSPGQGQVQPQHF.

The V call is TRBV5-1, the J call TRBJ2-1; D unclear. The CDR3 is made up of 12 amino acids. The V end was cut by 5 bases, the J end by 5 bases, with 8 bases between. In germline, CDR1 is SGHRS, CDR2 YFSETQ. The CDR3 sequence is CASRLINNEQFF. CDR3 in DNA: TGCGCCAGCAGACTTATAAACAATGAGCAGTTCTTC.

This sequence joins TRBV6-5 and TRBJ2-3; D gene uncertain. Germline V gene data show CDR1 as MNHEY and CDR2 as SVGAGI. V was clipped by 7 bases and J by 4 bases, with 15 bases between them. This CDR3 contains 14 residues. Written as DNA, the CDR3 is TGTGCCAGCATCCCCCGGGTAGCTGCAGATACGCAGTATTTT. It specifies CASIPRVAADTQYF.

The chain uses TRBV18 and TRBJ2-5; D may be TRBD2 (5 bases). Germline V lookup: CDR1 KGHSH, CDR2 LQKENI. The CDR3 length is 14 residues. Between the trimmed V and J ends, which lost 5 bases and 2 bases, there was a span of 12 bases. In DNA, the CDR3 is TGTGCCAGCTCATTGGGGAGCCTTCAAGAGACCCAGTACTTC. Translated, it gives CASSLGSLQETQYF.

V is TRBV7-8 and J is TRBJ1-1; D possibly corresponds to TRBD1 (5 bases). Germline V lookup: CDR1 SGHVS, CDR2 FQNEAQ. The CDR3 is made up of 15 amino acids. Trimming took off 2 bases at V and 3 bases at J, with 13 bases between the two ends. CDR3 protein: CASSLNDLGDTEAFF. Written as DNA, the CDR3 is TGTGCCAGCAGCTTAAATGATCTAGGGGACACTGAAGCTTTCTTT.

The chain recombines TRBV5-1 with TRBJ2-7; a weak D match, TRBD1 (5 bases). Germline assignment: CDR1 SGHRS and CDR2 YFSETQ. The CDR3 totals 12 residues. The V end was cut by 3 bases, the J end by 4 bases, with 8 bases between. This CDR3 is CASSSRVYEQYF. The CDR3 coding sequence is TGCGCCAGCAGCTCCAGGGTGTACGAGCAGTACTTC.

This clone was counted a few times. The chain is built from TRBV11-2 and TRBJ2-2; the match to TRBD2 covers 9 bases. The V gene end was trimmed by 11 bases and the J gene end by 2 bases; junction bases not matched to a gene: 3. Germline V CDR1 and CDR2: SGHAT, FQNNGV. The CDR3 is 13 residues long. CDR3 nucleotide sequence: TGTGCCGGTAGCGGGAGCAACACCGGGGAGCTGTTTTTT. This encodes CAGSGSNTGELFF. Supplemented by reference TRBV11-2 and TRBJ2-2, the full variable domain reads EAGVAQSPRYKIIEKRQSVAFWCNPISGHATLYWYQQILGQGPKLLIQFQNNGVVDDSQLPKDRFSAERLKGVDSTLKIQPAKLEDSAVYLCAGSGSNTGELFFGEGSRLTVL.

This clone was observed a handful of times. The gene calls are TRBV5-1 and TRBJ1-3; D gene ambiguous. The V gene lost 1 base and the J gene lost 0 bases, with 17 bases spanning the gap. The CDR3 spans 18 residues. The germline CDR1 and CDR2 sequences are SGHRS and YFSETQ. This CDR3 is CASSLNSPEVGSGNTIYF. The DNA for the CDR3 is TGCGCCAGCAGCTTGAACAGCCCGGAGGTTGGCTCTGGAAACACCATATATTTT. Full variable domain (missing parts from reference TRBV5-1 and TRBJ1-3): KAGVTQTPRYLIKTRGQQVTLSCSPISGHRSVSWYQQTPGQGLQFLFEYFSETQRNKGNFPGRFSGRQFSNSRSEMNVSTLELGDSALYLCASSLNSPEVGSGNTIYFGEGSWLTVV.

The J gene is TRBJ2-2, the V gene TRBV11-3; D is possibly TRBD2 (5 bases). The germline V gene has CDR1 SGHNT and CDR2 YENEEA. The CDR3 runs 15 residues. V was pared by 7 bases and J by 0 bases, with 12 bases between. In nucleotides, the CDR3 is TGTGCCAGCATGGGCGGGTCCGCGAACACCGGGGAGCTGTTTTTT. Its translation is CASMGGSANTGELFF.

The V gene is TRBV12-3 or TRBV12-4, the J gene TRBJ2-7; D gene ambiguous. The CDR3 is made up of 13 amino acids. The ends were cut back, 6 bases at V and 1 base at J, with 10 bases in the middle. This CDR3 reads CASRATNSYEQYF. CDR3 DNA sequence: TGTGCCAGCAGGGCAACAAATTCCTACGAGCAGTACTTC.

The rearrangement joins TRBV12-2 to TRBJ1-6; the listed D gene, TRBD1, was not tested against the DNA. TRBV12-2 is a documented pseudogene. The CDR3 spans 13 residues. The CDR3 loop reads CASRTPIRSPLHF. In DNA, the CDR3 is TGTGCAAGTCGCACACCAATCAGGTCACCCCTCCACTTT.

The CDR3 DNA reads TGTGCCAGCAGCGCGGGACTAGCGGGGTGGTACAATGAGCAGTTCTTC. It specifies CASSAGLAGWYNEQFF. The chain is built from TRBV9 and TRBJ2-1, with TRBD2 identical over 13 bases. This CDR3 spans 16 amino acids. Trimming took 3 bases from V and 4 from J; bases not matched to a gene: 4. Germline CDR1 and CDR2: SGDLS and YYNGEE. The full variable domain, in which reference TRBV9 and TRBJ2-1 provide the parts outside the CDR3, is DSGVTQTPKHLITATGQRVTLRCSPRSGDLSVYWYQQSLDQGLQFLIQYYNGEERAKGNILERFSAQQFPDLHSELNLSSLELGDSALYFCASSAGLAGWYNEQFFGPGTRLTVL.

The rearrangement links TRBV5-6 to TRBJ1-1; the D is unclear. V was clipped by 3 bases and J by 3 bases, with 9 bases between them. This CDR3 comprises 13 residues. The V gene's germline CDR1 is SGHDT and CDR2 YYEEEE. CDR3 nucleotide sequence: TGTGCCAGCAGCTCGAGAGCTCACACTGAAGCTTTCTTT. Translation gives CASSSRAHTEAFF.

V usage is TRBV15 and J usage is TRBJ1-1; D perhaps matches TRBD1 (5 bases). The germline V and J ends were trimmed by 3 bases and 0 bases, with 8 bases remaining between them. The CDR3 loop spans 14 amino acids. Germline CDR1 reads LNHNV; CDR2 reads YYDKDF (reference sequence). The CDR3 here is CATSRGLMNTEAFF. The CDR3 bases are TGTGCCACCAGCAGGGGACTGATGAACACTGAAGCTTTCTTT.

The chain uses TRBV2 and TRBJ1-4; 9 bases line up with TRBD1. Unmatched junction bases numbered 5, after V lost 4 bases and J lost 8 bases. Germline values: CDR1 SNHLY, CDR2 FYNNEI. The CDR3 has 14 residues. CDR3 nucleotides: TGTGCCAGCAGTGCGGACAGGGGTCGGGAAAAACTGTTTTTT. Its protein is CASSADRGREKLFF.

This clone was counted between two and nine times. V and J are TRBV9 and TRBJ2-1, with D possibly TRBD1 on 5 matching bases. The CDR3 consists of 12 residues. V was trimmed by 5 bases and J by 6 bases, leaving 9 bases between them. CDR1 is SGDLS, CDR2 YYNGEE, per germline. CDR3: CASRPDSNEQFF. The CDR3 DNA reads TGTGCCAGCAGACCAGACAGCAATGAGCAGTTCTTC.

The chain combines TRBV5-1 with TRBJ2-5; 7 bases map to TRBD2. Losses at the gene ends were 6 bases for V and 5 bases for J; bases not matched to a gene: 10. This CDR3 spans 14 amino acids. CDR1 and CDR2 (germline): SGHRS, YFSETQ. CDR3 residues: CASMVRGTMETQYF. As DNA, the CDR3 is TGCGCCAGCATGGTGCGGGGGACTATGGAGACCCAGTACTTC.

V gene TRBV6-6 combines with J gene TRBJ1-2, with TRBD1 matching over 8 bases. Germline values: CDR1 MNHNY, CDR2 SVGAGI (reference sequence). CDR3 length equals 13 residues. V shed 5 bases and J 4 bases; nucleotides not matched to a gene: 3. In DNA, the CDR3 is TGTGCCAGCAGTAGGACAGGGTCCTATGGCTACACCTTC. It yields the protein CASSRTGSYGYTF.

The V and J genes are TRBV5-1 and TRBJ2-5; 9 positions agree with TRBD1. V trimming: 0 bases; J trimming: 5 bases; junction bases outside the gene matches: 2. The CDR3 contains 14 residues. Per germline, CDR1 SGHRS and CDR2 YFSETQ. For the CDR3, the DNA is TGCGCCAGCAGCTTGGAAGGACAGGGGGAGACCCAGTACTTC. As protein: CASSLEGQGETQYF.

The chain carries TRBV20-1 and TRBJ1-2; no clear D. The V gene lost 3 bases and the J gene lost 4 bases, with 6 bases spanning the gap. This CDR3 has 11 amino acids. Germline V gene lookup returns CDR1 DFQATT and CDR2 SNEGSKA (reference sequence). The CDR3 DNA follows: TGCAGTGCTAGTCGGGTCTATGGCTACACCTTC. Translation: CSASRVYGYTF.

Comments on this clone: The same CDR3 is also encoded by other DNA sequences in this sample. The chain is built from TRBV7-3 and TRBJ2-5; the D is unclear. Trimming cost V 4 bases and J 5 bases, with 11 bases left between them. Germline CDR1 is SGHTA and CDR2 is FQGTGA. CDR3 length: 13 residues. The CDR3: CASSSPPVETQYF. Written as DNA, the CDR3 is TGTGCCAGCAGCTCCCCGCCGGTGGAGACCCAGTACTTC.